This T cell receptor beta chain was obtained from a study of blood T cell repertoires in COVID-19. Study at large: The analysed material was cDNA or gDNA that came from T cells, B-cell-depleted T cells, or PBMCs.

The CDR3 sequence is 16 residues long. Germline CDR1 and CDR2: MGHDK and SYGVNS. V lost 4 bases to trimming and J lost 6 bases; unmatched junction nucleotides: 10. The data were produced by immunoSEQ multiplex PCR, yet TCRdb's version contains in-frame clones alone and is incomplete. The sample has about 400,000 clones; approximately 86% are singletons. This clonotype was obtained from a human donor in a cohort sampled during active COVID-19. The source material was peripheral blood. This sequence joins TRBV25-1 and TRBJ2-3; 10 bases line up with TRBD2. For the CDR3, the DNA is TGTGCCAGCAGTGGACTTAGCGGGGGGAGCGCCGATACGCAGTATTTT. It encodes CASSGLSGGSADTQYF.